The 21 T cell receptor beta chains presented below share a single source sample, sequenced in a study of CD8 T cells in ankylosing spondylitis. Whole-study results and caveats: Seemingly distinctive of ankylosing spondylitis blood was a TCR beta motif formed by eight highly homologous variants.

These receptors are not linked to any known antigen. Each CDR3 protein gets one entry after TCRdb re-called the 5' RACE reads with MiXCR. The sample includes around 440,000 distinct CDR3 sequences, roughly 18% of them seen just once. Sequencing was performed on blood, either unsorted or a sorted T cell fraction (not recorded which). Every receptor here comes from a male donor with ankylosing spondylitis.

This chain joins TRBV3-1 and TRBJ1-1; D call uncertain. The germline V and J ends were trimmed by 1 base and 4 bases, with 7 bases remaining between them. The CDR3 loop spans 13 amino acids. Germline V gene sequence: CDR1 LGHDT, CDR2 YNNKEL (reference sequence). The CDR3, as DNA: TGTGCCAGCAGCCAAGCGGCGGGCACTGAAGCTTTCTTT. It encodes CASSQAAGTEAFF.

The chain has TRBV3-1 and TRBJ2-5; TRBD2 matches at 14 bases. This CDR3 has 14 amino acids. V lost 6 bases, J lost 4 bases, and 1 base stayed unmatched. Germline V gene data show CDR1 as LGHDT and CDR2 as YNNKEL (reference sequence). The CDR3 DNA is TGTGCCAGCAGAGGACTAGCGGGGGGAGAGACCCAGTACTTC. Protein: CASRGLAGGETQYF.

This clonotype has a handful of counts. V is TRBV12-3 or TRBV12-4 and J is TRBJ1-4; TRBD1 matches 8 bases. This CDR3 comprises 16 residues. V shed 6 bases, J shed 5 bases, and the junction held 11 bases outside the gene matches. The CDR3 here is CASSPPWTGKNEKLFF. CDR3 sequence (DNA): TGTGCCAGCAGCCCACCCTGGACAGGGAAAAATGAAAAACTGTTTTTT.

This clonotype appeared a few times. The chain has TRBV20-1 and TRBJ1-2; D is perhaps TRBD1 (5 bases). Trimming took off 4 bases at V and 2 bases at J, with 11 bases between the two ends. Per the germline V gene, CDR1 is DFQATT and CDR2 is SNEGSKA (reference sequence). This CDR3 spans 13 amino acids. The CDR3 DNA is TGCAGTGCTATGGAGACAGCAAACTATGGCTACACCTTC. The encoded protein is CSAMETANYGYTF.

The CDR3 here is CSASWRSNQPQHF. CDR3 in DNA: TGCAGTGCTAGTTGGAGGAGCAATCAGCCCCAGCATTTT. The V gene is TRBV20-1, the J gene TRBJ1-5; D gene uncertain. Trimming left V 3 bases short and J 1 base short, with 7 bases between. The CDR3 loop spans 13 amino acids. From germline, CDR1 is DFQATT and CDR2 SNEGSKA (reference sequence).

This sequence joins TRBV5-1 and TRBJ2-3; the match to TRBD2 covers 9 bases. After removal of 6 bases from V and 1 base from J, the junction contained 12 bases not matched to a gene. The CDR3 is 17 amino acids. Per the germline V gene, CDR1 is SGHRS and CDR2 is YFSETQ. The CDR3 reads CASTALATSGRTDTQYF. CDR3 nucleotides: TGCGCCAGCACGGCCCTGGCCACTAGCGGGCGCACAGATACGCAGTATTTT.

This clonotype was picked up a small number of times. The gene calls are TRBV20-1 and TRBJ2-7; 8 bases agree with TRBD2. The V and J ends lost 7 bases and 0 bases, in that order; junction bases with no gene match: 5. The CDR3 is 13 residues long. Germline CDR1 and CDR2: DFQATT and SNEGSKA (reference sequence). CDR3 protein: CSVPSGSSYEQYF. DNA of the CDR3: TGCAGTGTCCCCAGCGGGAGCTCCTACGAGCAGTACTTC.

V gene TRBV7-9 combines with J gene TRBJ2-2; D call uncertain. The germline V gene encodes CDR1 SEHNR and CDR2 FQNEAQ (reference sequence). The V and J ends lost 10 bases and 0 bases respectively, with 12 bases between them. There are 14 residues in the CDR3. The CDR3, as DNA: TGTGCCAACCGGGCCTCGACGAACACCGGGGAGCTGTTTTTT. Translating it yields CANRASTNTGELFF.

This rearrangement joins TRBV11-2 to TRBJ2-2, with D possibly TRBD1 on 6 matching bases. Trimming removed 4 bases at V and 1 base at J, with 16 bases between. The CDR3 is 17 residues long. Germline V gene data show CDR1 as SGHAT and CDR2 as FQNNGV. In DNA, the CDR3 is TGTGCCAGCAGCTCCAGGAGTGGGACAAAGAACACCGGGGAGCTGTTTTTT. Encoded protein: CASSSRSGTKNTGELFF.

The V gene is TRBV7-2, the J gene TRBJ1-1; D ambiguous. The V and J ends lost 5 bases and 4 bases respectively, with 14 bases between them. The CDR3 is 14 amino acids. The germline V gene has CDR1 SGHTA and CDR2 FQGNSA. The CDR3 nucleotides read TGTGCCAGCAGCCCCCGGAGGCGGTCCACTGAAGCTTTCTTT. Its protein is CASSPRRRSTEAFF.

The chain carries TRBV15 and TRBJ2-1, with D possibly TRBD2 on 5 matching bases. This CDR3 contains 18 residues. CDR1 LNHNV and CDR2 YYDKDF come from the germline V gene (reference sequence). The V end lost 2 bases, the J end lost 0 bases, and 17 bases lay between the germline ends. The CDR3 region has the DNA TGTGCCACCAGCAGAACGGACTCAGGCGGACCCTCCTACAATGAGCAGTTCTTC. This encodes CATSRTDSGGPSYNEQFF.

This clonotype was picked up a small number of times. This chain joins TRBV2 and TRBJ1-1; D uncertain. The CDR3 extends over 14 amino acids. V lost 3 bases and J 2 bases, leaving 10 bases between the germline ends. Germline V CDR1 and CDR2: SNHLY, FYNNEI. The CDR3 is CASSERVGNTEAFF. Written as DNA, the CDR3 is TGTGCCAGCAGTGAGAGGGTGGGTAACACTGAAGCTTTCTTT.

This clonotype was recorded many times. The J gene is TRBJ2-6, the V gene TRBV5-1; maybe TRBD2 (5 bases). The CDR3 has 15 residues. Germline CDR1 SGHRS, CDR2 YFSETQ. V shed 5 bases and J shed 1 base, with 10 bases lying between them. CDR3 bases: TGCGCCAGCAGTGAGGGATCGTCTGGGGCCAACGTCCTGACTTTC. This sequence encodes CASSEGSSGANVLTF. Using reference TRBV5-1 and TRBJ2-6 for the parts outside the CDR3, the full variable domain is KAGVTQTPRYLIKTRGQQVTLSCSPISGHRSVSWYQQTPGQGLQFLFEYFSETQRNKGNFPGRFSGRQFSNSRSEMNVSTLELGDSALYLCASSEGSSGANVLTFGAGSRLTVL.

The V call is TRBV5-5, the J call TRBJ1-4; D unclear. The length of the CDR3 is 14 residues. Trimming cost V 2 bases and J 8 bases, with 13 bases left between them. CDR1 SGHKS and CDR2 YYEKEE come from the germline V gene (reference sequence). As DNA, the CDR3 is TGTGCCAGCAGCTTCGTTCAGGACTTCGAAAAACTGTTTTTT. This sequence encodes CASSFVQDFEKLFF.

This chain joins TRBV28 and TRBJ2-1, with D perhaps matching TRBD2 (5 bases). Trimming pared 8 bases from V and 0 bases from J, leaving 11 bases between. Germline V gene data show CDR1 as MDHEN and CDR2 as SYDVKM. This CDR3 has 14 amino acids. The CDR3 DNA reads as TGTGCCAGCCCACCGAGCGGCTCCTACAATGAGCAGTTCTTC. Protein sequence: CASPPSGSYNEQFF.

This sequence joins TRBV12-3 or TRBV12-4 and TRBJ2-2, with D perhaps matching TRBD1 or TRBD2 (5 bases each). Trimming shortened V by 9 bases and J by 6 bases, and 17 bases separated the two germline ends. The CDR3 has 14 amino acids. This CDR3 reads CASKGRSNPGELFF. The CDR3 DNA sequence: TGTGCCAGTAAGGGACGGTCAAACCCCGGGGAGCTGTTTTTT.

The chain couples TRBV20-1 to TRBJ1-2; 9 nucleotides line up with TRBD1. The CDR3 is made up of 14 amino acids. V shed 4 bases, J shed 3 bases, and the junction held 6 bases outside the gene matches. CDR1 DFQATT and CDR2 SNEGSKA come from the germline V gene (reference sequence). In DNA, the CDR3 is TGCAGTGCTAACCGGGACAGGGATGACTATGGCTACACCTTC. This translates into CSANRDRDDYGYTF.

The chain links TRBV21-1 to TRBJ2-7; TRBD1, the D gene given by the table, was not confirmed from the DNA. TRBV21-1 is flagged as a pseudogene. This CDR3 is 14 amino acids long. CDR3 region: CASRCGGGTYEQYF. The CDR3 DNA reads as TGTGCCAGCAGATGTGGTGGGGGGACCTACGAGCAGTACTTC.

This rearrangement joins TRBV20-1 to TRBJ1-4, with a weak D call TRBD1 (5 bases). V lost 3 bases and J lost 5, with 22 bases in between. This CDR3 region has 17 residues. CDR1 is DFQATT and CDR2 is SNEGSKA in the germline V gene (reference sequence). The CDR3 here is CSARVVPGRAGNEKLFF. CDR3 in DNA: TGCAGTGCTAGGGTAGTCCCCGGCAGGGCGGGGAATGAAAAACTGTTTTTT.

V and J are TRBV20-1 and TRBJ2-1; 8 nucleotides match TRBD2. CDR3 length: 15 amino acids. Germline V lookup: CDR1 DFQATT, CDR2 SNEGSKA (reference sequence). With 5 bases clipped from V and 5 bases from J, the junction kept 11 bases outside the gene matches. CDR3 in DNA: TGCAGTGCTTCTAGCCAGCGGGGGAATAACAATGAGCAGTTCTTC. Translation gives CSASSQRGNNNEQFF.

In this sample, this clonotype turned up a few times. The chain combines TRBV2 with TRBJ2-7; TRBD2 aligns across 9 bases. Germline V gene lookup returns CDR1 SNHLY and CDR2 FYNNEI. Trimming took 6 bases from V and 5 from J; bases not matched to a gene: 5. This CDR3 is 13 amino acids long. CDR3 sequence (DNA): TGTGCCAGCAGGTTAGCGGGAGTAGACGAGCAGTACTTC. Translation gives CASRLAGVDEQYF.